This TCR beta chain stems from a study of blood T cell repertoires in COVID-19. Study details: There were acute and convalescent COVID-19 samples, and they came from the United States, Italy and Spain.

The CDR3 is 14 residues long. Trimming removed 3 bases at V and 0 bases at J, with 8 bases between. Germline CDR1 is LGHDT and CDR2 is YNNKEL (reference sequence). Source study methods: How many nucleated cells were present was estimated from reference gene primer amplification. Profiling relied on immunoSEQ multiplex PCR, and the TCRdb table lists in-frame clones only, not all of them. That table gives V, J and clone size, and the DNA gave D and trimming. The sample has about 31,000 clones, over 75% seen once; the top ten hold approximately 15%. This chain joins TRBV3-1 (or the pseudogene TRBV3-2) and TRBJ1-1; D is possibly TRBD1 (6 bases). This TCR was recovered from a man older than 75 with acute or convalescent COVID-19. The sample taken for sequencing was peripheral blood. CDR3 coding DNA: TGTGCCAGCAGCCAGAGGACAGTGAACACTGAAGCTTTCTTT. This encodes CASSQRTVNTEAFF.